These 20 T cell receptor beta chains originate from one sample sequenced in a study of cytomegalovirus exposure and HLA in healthy donors. Primers: 60 Vbeta forward and 13 Jbeta reverse. TCRdb's copy holds only in-frame clones and misses some; the assay was immunoSEQ multiplex PCR. This listing includes approximately 130,000 clones. Sequenced input: PBMCs. The source of these receptors is a woman aged 55-70 years in good health and CMV-seronegative.

Regarding this clone: At one boundary the junction diverges from the germline segment, which might be a read error. Other nucleotide sequences in the sample specify the same CDR3. V and J are TRBV6-5 and TRBJ2-3; TRBD2 matches at 8 bases. Germline CDR1 reads MNHEY; CDR2 reads SVGAGI. The CDR3 extends over 15 amino acids. The CDR3: CASSYSTSGTDTQYF. The CDR3 bases are TGTGCCAGCAGCTACTCGACTAGCGGCACAGATACGCAGTATTTT.

The chain recombines TRBV5-1 with TRBJ2-5; TRBD2 aligns across 8 bases. The trim removed 0 bases at V and 4 bases at J, leaving 14 bases unmatched. This CDR3 comprises 18 residues. Per the germline V gene, CDR1 is SGHRS and CDR2 is YFSETQ. The DNA of the CDR3 is TGCGCCAGCAGCTTGGTCTTCCAGGGAGCGGGAGTTGGAGAGACCCAGTACTTC. This gives the protein CASSLVFQGAGVGETQYF.

This sequence joins TRBV19 and TRBJ1-5; 10 nucleotides align to TRBD1. This CDR3 is built from 16 residues. Germline-derived CDR1 and CDR2 are LNHDA and SQIVND (reference sequence). The J segment lost 2 bases and the V segment lost 1 base, leaving 2 bases of the junction unmatched. The CDR3 DNA reads TGTGCCAGTAGTATAGTAGGGACAGGGGGCAATCAGCCCCAGCATTTT. This gives the protein CASSIVGTGGNQPQHF.

The J gene is TRBJ2-1, the V gene TRBV27; D unresolved. Trimming stripped 6 bases from V and 4 bases from J, with 19 bases between. Germline values: CDR1 MNHEY, CDR2 SMNVEV (reference sequence). CDR3 size: 16 residues. CDR3 nucleotide sequence: TGTGCCAGCAGCAGTGGGCTTCACGTGGGTTACAATGAGCAGTTCTTC. Residues: CASSSGLHVGYNEQFF.

J is TRBJ2-4 and V is TRBV10-2; D perhaps matches TRBD2 (6 bases). CDR3 length: 14 residues. The germline CDR1 and CDR2 sequences are WSHSY and SAAADI. The V end was cut by 7 bases, the J end by 2 bases, with 12 bases between. The CDR3 DNA reads as TGCGCCAGCAAAATGGGGGGTCCCAAAAACATTCAGTACTTC. Its protein product is CASKMGGPKNIQYF.

The rearrangement links TRBV9 to TRBJ2-3; the match to TRBD2 covers 9 bases. The CDR3 consists of 17 residues. CDR1 SGDLS and CDR2 YYNGEE come from the germline V gene. V lost 3 bases to trimming and J lost 2 bases; unmatched junction nucleotides: 10. In nucleotides, the CDR3 is TGTGCCAGCAGCGAGGGCATGGCGGGGGGGTTCACAGATACGCAGTATTTT. It yields the protein CASSEGMAGGFTDTQYF.

The rearrangement joins TRBV19 to TRBJ2-6; unclear D gene. Germline V CDR1 and CDR2: LNHDA, SQIVND (reference sequence). Trimming left V 3 bases short and J 4 bases short, with 13 bases between. The CDR3 consists of 16 residues. This CDR3 reads CASSISMMGGANVLTF. The CDR3 DNA reads as TGTGCCAGTAGTATCTCCATGATGGGCGGGGCCAACGTCCTGACTTTC.

The chain couples TRBV18 to TRBJ2-2; 8 nucleotides line up with TRBD1. Germline V CDR1 and CDR2: KGHSH, LQKENI. This CDR3 has 15 residues. After removal of 0 bases from V and 6 bases from J, the junction contained 3 bases not matched to a gene. CDR3 nucleotides: TGTGCCAGCTCACCACCGGACAGGGTTTCCGGGGAGCTGTTTTTT. This gives the protein CASSPPDRVSGELFF.

The chain has TRBV13 and TRBJ1-2; D is unclear. Germline CDR1 and CDR2: PRHDT and FYEKMQ (reference sequence). The CDR3 length is 12 residues. The V gene lost 5 bases and the J gene lost 3 bases, with 7 bases spanning the gap. CDR3 DNA: TGTGCCAGCAGCCAAATAGACTATGGCTACACCTTC. It translates to CASSQIDYGYTF. Full variable domain (outside the CDR3, taken from reference TRBV13 and TRBJ1-2): AAGVIQSPRHLIKEKRETATLKCYPIPRHDTVYWYQQGPGQDPQFLISFYEKMQSDKGSIPDRFSAQQFSDYHSELNMSSLELGDSALYFCASSQIDYGYTFGSGTRLTVV.

The rearrangement joins TRBV19 to TRBJ1-2; TRBD1 matches 8 bases. V shed 6 bases, J shed 0 bases, and the junction held 6 bases outside the gene matches. CDR1 is LNHDA, CDR2 SQIVND, per germline (reference sequence). The CDR3 runs 15 residues. Written as DNA, the CDR3 is TGTGCCAGTAGAACCGGACAGGGACCTAACTATGGCTACACCTTC. Its translation: CASRTGQGPNYGYTF.

The CDR3 here is CASSLIGGGADTQYF. The DNA for the CDR3 is TGTGCCAGCAGCTTAATAGGCGGGGGGGCAGATACGCAGTATTTT. The chain carries TRBV7-3 and TRBJ2-3; TRBD2 agrees at 9 bases. The V and J ends lost 1 base and 4 bases, in that order; junction bases with no gene match: 3. Germline assignment: CDR1 SGHTA and CDR2 FQGTGA. This CDR3 has 15 amino acids.

The rearrangement links TRBV27 to TRBJ2-3; no reliable D call. Germline V CDR1 and CDR2: MNHEY, SMNVEV (reference sequence). V was clipped by 4 bases and J by 1 base, with 9 bases between them. This CDR3 is built from 14 residues. The CDR3 sequence is CASSSALGTDTQYF. For the CDR3, the DNA is TGTGCCAGCAGTTCGGCCCTAGGCACAGATACGCAGTATTTT.

J is TRBJ1-1 and V is TRBV4-1; D unresolved. This CDR3 has 11 amino acids. V shed 0 bases and J shed 8 bases, with 4 bases lying between them. Germline V gene sequence: CDR1 MGHRA, CDR2 YSYEKL. In nucleotides, the CDR3 is TGCGCCAGCAGCCAAGACAGGGAAGCTTTCTTT. This gives the protein CASSQDREAFF.

This rearrangement joins TRBV2 to TRBJ2-3; 7 nucleotides agree with TRBD2. V dropped 5 bases and J dropped 0; count of bases not matched to a gene: 5. There are 15 residues in the CDR3. Germline-derived CDR1 and CDR2 are SNHLY and FYNNEI. CDR3 sequence reads: CASSLLATSTDTQYF. The CDR3 DNA is TGTGCCAGCAGTCTACTAGCGACTAGCACAGATACGCAGTATTTT.

In regard to this clone: Other DNA sequences from this sample encode an identical CDR3 as well. The rearrangement joins TRBV4-1 to TRBJ2-7; D is unresolved. Trimming stripped 0 bases from V and 3 bases from J, with 6 bases between. The CDR3 extends over 13 amino acids. CDR1 MGHRA and CDR2 YSYEKL come from the germline V gene. CDR3 loop: CASSQEGRYEQYF. In DNA, the CDR3 is TGCGCCAGCAGCCAAGAGGGCCGCTACGAGCAGTACTTC.

The chain couples TRBV9 to TRBJ2-2; the match to TRBD2 covers 7 bases. V was clipped by 4 bases and J by 13 bases; unmatched bases: 16. Germline-derived CDR1 and CDR2 are SGDLS and YYNGEE. This CDR3 comprises 15 residues. The CDR3 loop is CASSPRGVGGWALFF. The DNA for the CDR3 is TGTGCCAGCAGCCCACGGGGGGTCGGCGGGTGGGCGCTGTTTTTT.

The V call is TRBV2, the J call TRBJ2-5; TRBD1 aligns across 9 bases. The DNA end is a closer match to TRBJ2-7, so the J assignment may be wrong. The CDR3 loop spans 14 amino acids. Looked up from germline, CDR1 is SNHLY and CDR2 is FYNNEI. The CDR3 region is CASRRTGASYEQYF. The CDR3 DNA is TGTGCCAGCAGGAGGACAGGGGCCTCCTACGAGCAGTACTTC.

The chain uses TRBV6-5 and TRBJ2-5, with D uncertain. The CDR3 runs to 12 residues. The germline V gene encodes CDR1 MNHEY and CDR2 SVGAGI. The germline V and J ends were trimmed by 5 bases and 4 bases, with 8 bases remaining between them. DNA of the CDR3: TGTGCCAGCAGTCCCCCCGGAGAGACCCAGTACTTC. This translates into CASSPPGETQYF.

The rearrangement uses TRBV12-5 and TRBJ2-7; the match to TRBD1 covers 8 bases. V dropped 5 bases and J dropped 6; count of bases not matched to a gene: 6. The CDR3 runs 13 residues. CDR1 and CDR2 from the germline V gene are LGHNT and FRNRAP. The CDR3 nucleotides read TGTGCTAGTGGTCAGGGACAGGCGCGCGAGCAGTACTTC. Residues: CASGQGQAREQYF.

V usage is TRBV19 and J usage is TRBJ2-7, with D possibly matching TRBD1 (6 bases). CDR1 and CDR2 (germline): LNHDA, SQIVND (reference sequence). The CDR3 contains 12 residues. Trimming pared 8 bases from V and 2 bases from J, leaving 10 bases between. CDR3 DNA: TGTGCCAGTTCTGGGGGCCCCTACGAGCAGTACTTC. As protein: CASSGGPYEQYF.